The clone carrying this T cell receptor beta chain was seen at least ten times. The antigen remains unidentified. This sample is drawn from a study of CD8 T cells in ankylosing spondylitis. The study's findings and limits: The clones that were linked to disease were reported to be significantly enriched in matched synovial fluid samples from ankylosing spondylitis patients. Earlier reports found some motif variants in synovial fluid and blood in reactive arthritis.

Each TCR beta library was made by quantitative 5'-RACE that incorporated molecular barcodes. TCRdb re-derived calls from the 5' RACE reads in MiXCR, one entry per CDR3 protein. The table includes some 200,000 distinct CDR3 sequences, around a sixth detected once. The germline V and J ends were trimmed by 10 bases and 0 bases, with 4 bases remaining between them. Germline V gene lookup returns CDR1 MNHEY and CDR2 SVGAGI. The CDR3 covers 11 residues. The rearrangement links TRBV6-5 to TRBJ1-3; D gene uncertain. The TCR originated in a male donor under 30 with ankylosing spondylitis or in good health (not recorded which). The source material was blood, either unsorted or a sorted T cell fraction (not recorded which). The CDR3 DNA sequence: TGTGCCACGATCTCTGGAAACACCATATATTTT. It codes for CATISGNTIYF.